The rows below give T cell receptor beta chains drawn from one sample of a study of beta chain features in type 1 diabetes. The data were produced by immunoSEQ multiplex PCR, yet TCRdb's version contains in-frame clones alone and is incomplete. In the table there are about 340,000 clones, roughly 8% of which are singletons. Sequencing was performed on central memory CD4+ T cells from blood. These receptors were taken from a woman aged 18-29 years in good health. Both conserved end residues are part of each CDR3. The D gene is left open where the match is weak. Not all rows give a size; the values are once, few, many and, for expanded clones, a class.

TRBJ2-7 | TRBD1 | many | TRBV28 | TGTGCCAGCAGTCCAATAATGGGACAGGGCGACGAGCAGTACTTC | CASSPIMGQGDEQYF
TRBJ2-5 | . | few | TRBV12-5 | TGTGCTAGTGGTTTGTTTCAGGGCGCGACCCAGTACTTC | CASGLFQGATQYF
TRBJ2-7 | . | few | TRBV28 | TGTGCCAGCAGCTCGGTCGTCGGGTTCGCGTACGAGCAGTACTTC | CASSSVVGFAYEQYF
TRBJ1-1 | . | . | TRBV14 | TGTGCCAGCAGCCAAAGTAGGGCCACTGAAGCTTTCTTT | CASSQSRATEAFF
TRBJ2-3 | TRBD2 | . | TRBV9 | TGTGCCAGCAGCGTAGGCGGGACTAGCGGGAGACTCACGCAGTATTTT | CASSVGGTSGRLTQYF
TRBJ2-7 | TRBD2 | . | TRBV4-3 | TGCGCCAGCAGCCAGCAGCGGGATCTTACCTACGAGCAGTACTTC | CASSQQRDLTYEQYF
TRBJ1-2 | TRBD1 | . | TRBV6-5 | TGTGCCAGCAGTTACTCGTGGACAGGTGGCTACACCTTC | CASSYSWTGGYTF
TRBJ1-1 | . | few | TRBV28 | TGTGCCAGCAGAGGAGGCGGGGCATGGACTGAAGCTTTCTTT | CASRGGGAWTEAFF
TRBJ2-5 | TRBD1 | . | TRBV5-1 | TGCGCCAGCAGCTTGCGTCCAACAGGGGGCTTAGAGACCCAGTACTTC | CASSLRPTGGLETQYF
TRBJ2-3 | TRBD2 | . | TRBV29-1 | TGCAGCGTCCCCGGGACTAGCGGGAGTTACGCAGATACGCAGTATTTT | CSVPGTSGSYADTQYF
TRBJ2-7 | . | . | TRBV4-2 | TGTGCCAGCAGCCAAGATCGTGGAGGGGCCTACGAGCAGTACTTC | CASSQDRGGAYEQYF
TRBJ2-7 | . | . | TRBV5-6 | TGTGCCAGCAGCTTCACCGGGAACACCGGTCGACGGTACTTC | CASSFTGNTGRRYF
TRBJ2-7 | . | . | TRBV11-2 | TGTGCCAGCAGCTTAGATGGTACTTTCTACGAGCAGTACTTC | CASSLDGTFYEQYF
TRBJ2-7 | TRBD2 | few | TRBV25-1 | TGTGCCAGCAGTGGTAGCGGGAGGACCCACGAGCAGTACTTC | CASSGSGRTHEQYF
TRBJ2-1 | TRBD1 | few | TRBV4-2 | TGTGCCAGCAGCCAACACCGGGACAGCCTCAATGAGCAGTTCTTC | CASSQHRDSLNEQFF
TRBJ2-5 | . | . | TRBV6-5 | TGTGCCAGCAGCCGATCGGGACCCCAAGAGACCCAGTACTTC | CASSRSGPQETQYF
TRBJ2-7 | . | many | TRBV2 | TGTGCCAGCACTAGGGCTTTTTCCTACGAGCAGTACTTC | CASTRAFSYEQYF
TRBJ2-3 | TRBD2 | few | TRBV30 | TGTGCCTGGAGCCGGGTGGCGGGAGAGGCGAGCACAGATACGCAGTATTTT | CAWSRVAGEASTDTQYF
TRBJ1-3 | . | few | TRBV9 | TGTGCCAGCAGCGTATCCCCAAACGGAAACACCATATATTTT | CASSVSPNGNTIYF
TRBJ1-2 | TRBD1 | few | TRBV15 | TGTGCCACCAGCAGACAGGGGGACGGCTACACCTTC | CATSRQGDGYTF
TRBJ2-5 | . | . | TRBV10-3 | TGTGCCAGCACCAATGGGAGAGTTGGAGAGACCCAGTACTTC | CASTNGRVGETQYF
TRBJ2-3 | . | . | TRBV7-9 | TGTGCCAGCAGCTTAGGGCACCTAGCAGATACGCAGTATTTT | CASSLGHLADTQYF
TRBJ2-7 | TRBD1 | many | TRBV28 | TGTGCCAGCAGTTTACTTTTATTCGGGACAGGGAACTACGAGCAGTACTTC | CASSLLLFGTGNYEQYF
TRBJ1-1 | TRBD1 | . | TRBV7-2 | TGTGCCAGCAGCGCCGGACAGGGGGCGACTGAAGCTTTCTTT | CASSAGQGATEAFF